Reported below is one TCR beta chain. This entry is derived from a study of patients and donors after allogeneic stem cell transplantation. V lost 1 base to trimming and J lost 7 bases; unmatched junction nucleotides: 3. This CDR3 comprises 14 residues. Germline V gives CDR1 SGHRS, CDR2 YFSETQ. TCRdb called the RT-PCR reads again in MiXCR, with one record for every CDR3 protein. The sample shows roughly 960,000 distinct CDR3 sequences, more than 15% of them seen only once. This TCR derives from a human donor who was either an allogeneic HSCT recipient or a stem cell or donor lymphocyte infusion donor (not recorded which). It is not recorded whose cells these are; they may come from a transplant donor. The chain has TRBV5-1 and TRBJ2-1, with TRBD2 matching over 9 bases. The sequenced sample consisted of blood, either unsorted or a sorted T cell fraction (not recorded which). CDR3 protein: CASSLPSGANEQFF. The CDR3 DNA sequence: TGCGCCAGCAGCTTGCCTAGCGGGGCAAATGAGCAGTTCTTC.